This TCR beta chain was obtained from a study of vaccination and CD4 T cells after COVID-19. About the research overall: Nasal swab PCR had shown SARS-CoV-2 positivity in the convalescent patients (roughly 10 mild cases, one severe case). The study's findings and limits: Spike mono-reactivity applied to 304 of 307 vaccine-specific clones detected in convalescent patients.

Described treatment: roughly ten-day PBMC culture with coronavirus spike peptide pools or control peptides (ViraFEST assay). An Oncomine TCR Beta short-read assay was used to sequence the DNA from cultured CD4+ T cells. TCRdb reprocessed the PCR reads with MiXCR, giving one entry per CDR3 protein. The sample shows more than 9,000 distinct CDR3 sequences, around 30% of them seen only once. This clonotype was seen a few times. What it binds is unknown. J was trimmed by 4 bases and V by 5 bases; bases with no gene match: 7. CDR3 size: 15 residues. This receptor was taken from a human donor with COVID-19. The genes are TRBV12-3 or TRBV12-4 and TRBJ2-3, with 9 bases that match TRBD2. Source material: cultured CD4+ T cells from blood. The DNA of the CDR3 is TGTGCCAGCAGTCCGACTAGCGGATTGCCAGATACGCAGTATTTT. Protein sequence: CASSPTSGLPDTQYF.